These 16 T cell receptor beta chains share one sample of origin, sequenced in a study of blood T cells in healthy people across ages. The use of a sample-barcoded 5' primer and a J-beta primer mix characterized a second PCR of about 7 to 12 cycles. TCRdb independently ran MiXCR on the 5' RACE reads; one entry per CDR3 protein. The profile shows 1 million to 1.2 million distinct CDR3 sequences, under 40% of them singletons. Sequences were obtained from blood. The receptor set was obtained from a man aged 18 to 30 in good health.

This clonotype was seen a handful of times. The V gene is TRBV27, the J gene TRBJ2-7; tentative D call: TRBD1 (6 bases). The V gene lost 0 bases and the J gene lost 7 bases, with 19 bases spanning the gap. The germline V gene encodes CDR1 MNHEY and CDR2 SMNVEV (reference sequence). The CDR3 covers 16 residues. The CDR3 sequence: CASSLSRQGMVNEQYF. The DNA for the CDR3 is TGTGCCAGCAGTTTATCGAGGCAGGGGATGGTCAATGAGCAGTACTTC.

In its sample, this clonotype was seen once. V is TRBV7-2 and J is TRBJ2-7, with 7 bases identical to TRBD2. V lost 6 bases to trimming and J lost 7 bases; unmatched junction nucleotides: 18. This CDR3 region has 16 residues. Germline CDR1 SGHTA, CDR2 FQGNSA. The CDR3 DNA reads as TGTGCCAGCAGACTAAAGATACGAGCGGGGTCAAATGAGCAGTACTTC. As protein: CASRLKIRAGSNEQYF.

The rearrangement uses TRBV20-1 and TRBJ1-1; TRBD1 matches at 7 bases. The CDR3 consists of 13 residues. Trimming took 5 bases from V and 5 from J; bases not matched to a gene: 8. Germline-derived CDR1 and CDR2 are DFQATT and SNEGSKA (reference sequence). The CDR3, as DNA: TGCAGTGCTTTATCAGGGGGGAGAACTGAAGCTTTCTTT. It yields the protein CSALSGGRTEAFF.

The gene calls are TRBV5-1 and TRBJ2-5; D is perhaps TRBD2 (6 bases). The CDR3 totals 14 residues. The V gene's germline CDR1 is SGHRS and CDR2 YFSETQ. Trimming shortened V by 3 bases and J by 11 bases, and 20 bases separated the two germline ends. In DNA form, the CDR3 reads TGCGCCAGCAGCTCCGACCTGGCGGGGAAGGAGCAGTACTTC. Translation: CASSSDLAGKEQYF. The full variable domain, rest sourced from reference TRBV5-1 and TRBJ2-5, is KAGVTQTPRYLIKTRGQQVTLSCSPISGHRSVSWYQQTPGQGLQFLFEYFSETQRNKGNFPGRFSGRQFSNSRSEMNVSTLELGDSALYLCASSSDLAGKEQYFGPGTRLLVL.

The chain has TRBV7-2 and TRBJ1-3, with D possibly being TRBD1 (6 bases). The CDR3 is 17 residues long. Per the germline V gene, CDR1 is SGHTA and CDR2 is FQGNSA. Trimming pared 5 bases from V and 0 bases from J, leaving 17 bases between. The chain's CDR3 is CASSPNGTPNSGNTIYF. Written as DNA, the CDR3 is TGTGCCAGCAGCCCGAACGGGACACCCAACTCTGGAAACACCATATATTTT.

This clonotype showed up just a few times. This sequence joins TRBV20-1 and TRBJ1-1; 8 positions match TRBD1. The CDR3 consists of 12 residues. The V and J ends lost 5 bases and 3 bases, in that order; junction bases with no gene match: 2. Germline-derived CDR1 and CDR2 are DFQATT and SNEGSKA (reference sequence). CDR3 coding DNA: TGCAGTGCTTACAGGGGGTACACTGAAGCTTTCTTT. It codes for CSAYRGYTEAFF.

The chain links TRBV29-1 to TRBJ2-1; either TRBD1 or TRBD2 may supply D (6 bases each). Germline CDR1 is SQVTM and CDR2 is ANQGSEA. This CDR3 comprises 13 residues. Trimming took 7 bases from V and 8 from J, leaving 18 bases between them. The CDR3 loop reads CSARGAGVDEQFF. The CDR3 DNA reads TGCAGCGCGAGGGGGGCCGGAGTCGATGAGCAGTTCTTC.

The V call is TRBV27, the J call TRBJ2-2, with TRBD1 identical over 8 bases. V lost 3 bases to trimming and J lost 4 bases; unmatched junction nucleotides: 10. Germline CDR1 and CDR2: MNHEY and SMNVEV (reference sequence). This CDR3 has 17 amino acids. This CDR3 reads CASSFIRDRTSTGELFF. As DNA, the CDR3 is TGTGCCAGCAGTTTCATACGGGACAGGACGAGCACCGGGGAGCTGTTTTTT.

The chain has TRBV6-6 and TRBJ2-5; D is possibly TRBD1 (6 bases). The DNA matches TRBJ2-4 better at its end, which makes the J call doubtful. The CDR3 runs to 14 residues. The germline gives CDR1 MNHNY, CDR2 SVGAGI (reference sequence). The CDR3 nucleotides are TGTGCCACCCACTCACAGGGTGCCAAAAACATTCAGTACTTC. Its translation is CATHSQGAKNIQYF.

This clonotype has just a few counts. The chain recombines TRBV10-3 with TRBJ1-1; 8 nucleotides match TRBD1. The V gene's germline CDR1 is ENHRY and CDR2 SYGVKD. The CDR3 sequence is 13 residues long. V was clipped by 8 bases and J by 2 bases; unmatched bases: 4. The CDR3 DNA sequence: TGTGCCATCCGGACAGGGCCAAACACTGAAGCTTTCTTT. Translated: CAIRTGPNTEAFF.

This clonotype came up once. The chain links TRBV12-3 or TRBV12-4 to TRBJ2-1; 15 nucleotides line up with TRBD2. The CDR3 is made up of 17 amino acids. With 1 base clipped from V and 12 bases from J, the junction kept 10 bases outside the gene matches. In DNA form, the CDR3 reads TGTGCCAGCAGTTTAGGGAGGACTAGCGGGGGGGGATATGTGCAGTTCTTC. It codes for CASSLGRTSGGGYVQFF.

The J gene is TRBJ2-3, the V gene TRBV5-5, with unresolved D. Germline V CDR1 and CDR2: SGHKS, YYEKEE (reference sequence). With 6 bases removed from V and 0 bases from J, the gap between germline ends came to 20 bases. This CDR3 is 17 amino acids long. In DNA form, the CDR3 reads TGTGCCAGCACCGAATACCCCAGGAAGAAGAGCACAGATACGCAGTATTTT. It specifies CASTEYPRKKSTDTQYF.

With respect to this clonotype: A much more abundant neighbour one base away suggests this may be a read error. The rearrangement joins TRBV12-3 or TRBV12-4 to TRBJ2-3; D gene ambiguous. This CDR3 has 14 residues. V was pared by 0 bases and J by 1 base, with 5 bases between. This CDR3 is CASSLARRTDTQYF. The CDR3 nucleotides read TGTGCCAGCAGTTTAGCGAGGCGCACAGATACGCAGTATTTT.

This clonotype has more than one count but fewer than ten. The CDR3: CASSPGLDQPQHF. In DNA form, the CDR3 reads TGTGCCAGCAGCCCCGGCTTAGATCAGCCCCAGCATTTT. This chain joins TRBV3-1 and TRBJ1-5; no firm D call. From germline, CDR1 is LGHDT and CDR2 YNNKEL (reference sequence). The V end lost 4 bases, the J end lost 5 bases, and 9 bases lay between the germline ends. The CDR3 runs to 13 residues.

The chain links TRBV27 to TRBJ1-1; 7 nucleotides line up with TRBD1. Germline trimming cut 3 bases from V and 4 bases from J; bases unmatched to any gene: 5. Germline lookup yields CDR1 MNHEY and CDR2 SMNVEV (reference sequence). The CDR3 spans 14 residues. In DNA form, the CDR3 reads TGTGCCAGCAGTTTTGGGGACAGCGTCACTGAAGCTTTCTTT. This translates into CASSFGDSVTEAFF.

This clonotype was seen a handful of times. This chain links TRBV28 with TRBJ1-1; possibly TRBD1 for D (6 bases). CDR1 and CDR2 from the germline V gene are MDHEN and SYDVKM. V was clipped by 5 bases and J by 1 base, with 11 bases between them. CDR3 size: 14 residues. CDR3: CASSPPGANTEAFF. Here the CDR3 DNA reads TGTGCCAGCAGTCCCCCAGGGGCGAACACTGAAGCTTTCTTT.